These 10 T cell receptor beta chains were all obtained from the same sample, sequenced in a study of blood T cell repertoires in COVID-19. TCRdb's copy holds only in-frame clones and misses some; the assay was immunoSEQ multiplex PCR. The profile covers 100,000 or so clones, with approximately 89% appearing a single time and 0.85% to 1% taken by the ten largest. The material sequenced was peripheral blood. Receptors originate from a man in his sixties with acute or convalescent COVID-19.

The rearrangement uses TRBV19 and TRBJ1-1, with D possibly matching TRBD1 (6 bases). V was pared by 6 bases and J by 10 bases, with 12 bases between. The CDR3 is 11 residues long. Germline assignment: CDR1 LNHDA and CDR2 SQIVND (reference sequence). CDR3 loop: CASRTGSGAFF. CDR3 DNA: TGTGCCAGTAGAACAGGGTCTGGAGCTTTCTTT.

The chain recombines TRBV6-5 with TRBJ2-7; the match to TRBD2 covers 12 bases. Per the germline V gene, CDR1 is MNHEY and CDR2 is SVGAGI. The junction had 8 bases not matched to a gene; V was cut back by 5 bases and J by 6 bases. The length of the CDR3 is 15 residues. CDR3: CASSRLAGEVSEQYV. In DNA, the CDR3 is TGTGCCAGCAGTCGACTAGCGGGAGAGGTGTCCGAGCAGTACGTC.

The chain combines TRBV5-1 with TRBJ2-2, with D perhaps TRBD2 (6 bases). This CDR3 contains 14 residues. CDR1 is SGHRS and CDR2 is YFSETQ in the germline V gene. V was trimmed by 0 bases and J by 5 bases, leaving 8 bases between them. The CDR3 spells CASSLVGTTGELFF. The DNA of the CDR3 is TGCGCCAGCAGCTTGGTAGGGACTACCGGGGAGCTGTTTTTT.

This clone was observed once. V usage is TRBV7-2 and J usage is TRBJ1-1; D gene uncertain. V was clipped by 4 bases and J by 1 base, with 10 bases between them. The CDR3 sequence is 14 residues long. Looked up from germline, CDR1 is SGHTA and CDR2 is FQGNSA. The CDR3 sequence is CASSSQPANTEAFF. The CDR3, as DNA: TGTGCCAGCAGCTCACAGCCCGCGAACACTGAAGCTTTCTTT. Filled out from reference TRBV7-2 and TRBJ1-1, the complete variable domain reads GAGVSQSPSNKVTEKGKDVELRCDPISGHTALYWYRQSLGQGLEFLIYFQGNSAPDKSGLPSDRFSAERTGGSVSTLTIQRTQQEDSAVYLCASSSQPANTEAFFGQGTRLTVV.

A few counts support this clone. V and J are TRBV11-1 and TRBJ2-1; possibly TRBD2 for D (5 bases). Germline values: CDR1 SGHAT, CDR2 FQDESV (reference sequence). V was clipped by 5 bases and J by 10 bases, with 12 bases between them. The CDR3 spans 12 residues. The CDR3 sequence: CASSRLLAEQFF. CDR3 in DNA: TGTGCCAGCAGCCGATTATTAGCGGAGCAGTTCTTC.

The chain couples TRBV9 to TRBJ1-4; 9 bases are a match to TRBD1. The germline V gene encodes CDR1 SGDLS and CDR2 YYNGEE. Trimming cost V 2 bases and J 0 bases; bases outside gene matches: 2. CDR3 length equals 16 residues. Here the CDR3 DNA reads TGTGCCAGCAGCGTCGGGACAGGGACAACTAATGAAAAACTGTTTTTT. Translation: CASSVGTGTTNEKLFF.

V usage is TRBV14 and J usage is TRBJ1-4, with D unresolved. Looked up from germline, CDR1 is SGHDN and CDR2 is FVKESK. V lost 4 bases and J 7 bases, leaving 10 bases between the germline ends. This CDR3 comprises 13 residues. The DNA for the CDR3 is TGTGCCAGCAGCCGAGGCGCAGTTGAAAAACTGTTTTTT. Protein sequence: CASSRGAVEKLFF.

The J gene is TRBJ2-5, the V gene TRBV19; 8 bases align to TRBD2. The germline V gene encodes CDR1 LNHDA and CDR2 SQIVND (reference sequence). The CDR3 covers 15 residues. After removal of 6 bases from V and 1 base from J, the junction contained 7 bases not matched to a gene. This CDR3 reads CASRERGSSQETQYF. The CDR3 nucleotides read TGTGCCAGTAGGGAGCGGGGGAGTAGCCAAGAGACCCAGTACTTC.

V usage is TRBV7-9 and J usage is TRBJ2-1, with D perhaps matching TRBD2 (5 bases). Trimming removed 5 bases from V and 9 bases from J, with 26 bases in between. Germline V lookup: CDR1 SEHNR, CDR2 FQNEAQ (reference sequence). The CDR3 has 17 residues. CDR3 residues: CASSLWGAVNDWGEQFF. Written as DNA, the CDR3 is TGTGCCAGCAGCCTATGGGGAGCGGTAAACGACTGGGGTGAGCAGTTCTTC.

The chain couples TRBV2 to TRBJ2-1; TRBD2 matches 9 bases. Germline lookup yields CDR1 SNHLY and CDR2 FYNNEI. The CDR3 is 15 amino acids. Losses at the gene ends were 4 bases for V and 4 bases for J; bases not matched to a gene: 5. The CDR3 region has the DNA TGTGCCAGCAGTGGGGCTAGCGGGGCATACAATGAGCAGTTCTTC. It is translated as CASSGASGAYNEQFF.